The source of this TCR beta chain is a study of cytomegalovirus exposure and HLA in healthy donors. Findings and limits, study-wide: According to a later analysis, most TCR beta chains associated with CMV appeared HLA-restricted. Later findings reportedly placed an Asian-associated ancestry cluster below the 666-donor mean for N-insertions.

Vbeta (60) and Jbeta (13) primers were used in the PCR. This table comes from immunoSEQ multiplex PCR, and its TCRdb copy is limited to in-frame clones, with some not included. Found here are some 140,000 clones, around nine tenths of them singletons; the top ten hold about 5.5%. Points on this clone: Its antigen is undetermined.

Germline-derived CDR1 and CDR2 are SGHRS and YFSETQ. Losses at the gene ends were 8 bases for V and 4 bases for J; bases not matched to a gene: 8. The CDR3 sequence is 13 residues long. Specimen: PBMCs. The V call is TRBV5-1, the J call TRBJ2-7, with 8 positions matching TRBD2. This TCR derives from a woman aged 25-40 years in good health and CMV-seronegative. The CDR3 DNA reads TGCGCCAGTTCGCGGGGGGCCCAATACGAGCAGTACTTC. Amino acid sequence: CASSRGAQYEQYF.